This T cell receptor (beta chain) was profiled in a study of OX40 agonist ivuxolimab in advanced cancers. About the research overall: In this trial design, patients received ivuxolimab intravenously at 0.01 to 10 mg/kg every 2 weeks.

The study, taken as a whole, reports: Fewer expanded clones were found on average in CD4+ than in CD8+ T cells.

V was cut by 3 bases and J by 4 bases, with 19 bases left in between. The CDR3 sequence is 17 residues long. Germline V gene lookup returns CDR1 SNHLY and CDR2 FYNNEI. Sample share makes this clone medium-sized. The antigen remains unidentified. Produced via immunoSEQ multiplex PCR; TCRdb's table is partial and in-frame only. This repertoire shows approximately 67,000 clones, around 83% found once; its top ten account for over 2%. The rearrangement joins TRBV2 to TRBJ2-1, with D perhaps TRBD2 (7 bases). This clonotype was obtained from an adult with an advanced solid tumor such as melanoma, head and neck, liver or kidney cancer. The sample was CD4+ or CD8+ T cells sorted from blood, taken in a trial of the OX40 agonist ivuxolimab. The CDR3 loop is CASSDSGTSSSYNEQFF. CDR3 DNA: TGTGCCAGCAGTGACAGCGGGACAAGCTCGAGTTACAATGAGCAGTTCTTC. The full variable domain, in which reference TRBV2 and TRBJ2-1 provide the parts outside the CDR3, is EPEVTQTPSHQVTQMGQEVILRCVPISNHLYFYWYRQILGQKVEFLVSFYNNEISEKSEIFDDQFSVERPDGSNFTLKIRSTKLEDSAMYFCASSDSGTSSSYNEQFFGPGTRLTVL.